Below are 17 T cell receptor beta chains sequenced from a single sample in a study of post-analysis software for immune sequencing data. Study-wide points: Controls showed lower frequencies than patients for roughly five TRBV segments, and TRBV5-6, TRBV5-1 and TRBV20-1 were among these.

Incorporated into the TCR beta cDNA libraries were unique molecular identifiers, which served to reduce PCR and sequencing biases. MiXCR, applied by TCRdb to the PCR reads, yields one record per CDR3 protein. Counted here are 500,000 to 600,000 distinct CDR3 sequences, 44% occurring once; the ten biggest clones make up roughly 1.7%. The antigens for these receptors are not known. Sequenced sample: blood. The receptors derive from a girl under 18 with multiple sclerosis.

The rearrangement uses TRBV7-2 and TRBJ2-1; a possible D gene is TRBD2 (7 bases). V was shortened by 4 bases and J by 10 bases, with 20 bases between the two germline ends. This CDR3 contains 15 residues. The germline gives CDR1 SGHTA, CDR2 FQGNSA. The CDR3 loop is CASSYRLRGADEQFF. CDR3 DNA sequence: TGTGCCAGCAGCTACCGACTACGGGGGGCGGACGAGCAGTTCTTC.

This clonotype was counted between two and nine times. The rearrangement joins TRBV7-9 to TRBJ2-7; 8 bases map to TRBD2. This CDR3 spans 15 amino acids. Germline CDR1 SEHNR, CDR2 FQNEAQ (reference sequence). Trimming took 2 bases from V and 6 from J; bases not matched to a gene: 9. CDR3 amino acids: CASSLSSGGGSEQYF. The CDR3 DNA sequence: TGTGCCAGCAGCTTATCCAGCGGGGGCGGCTCCGAGCAGTACTTC.

The CDR3, as DNA: TGCAGTGCCCGTATAGCGGGGGAGGAGGAGCAAGAGACCCAGTACTTC. Translating it yields CSARIAGEEEQETQYF. The V call is TRBV20-1, the J call TRBJ2-5; 9 bases align to TRBD2. V lost 6 bases and J lost 2; bases outside the gene matches: 13. Germline V gene lookup returns CDR1 DFQATT and CDR2 SNEGSKA (reference sequence). The CDR3 is 16 residues long.

In its sample, this clonotype was seen a few times. The chain couples TRBV29-1 to TRBJ2-7; D is perhaps TRBD2 (6 bases). V gave up 3 bases and J gave up 2 bases, with 17 bases separating them. This CDR3 is built from 15 residues. Germline V gives CDR1 SQVTM, CDR2 ANQGSEA. CDR3: CSVERRGSGPYEQYF. In nucleotides, the CDR3 is TGCAGCGTTGAGAGGCGGGGCTCCGGTCCCTACGAGCAGTACTTC.

This clonotype was seen only a few times. The chain employs TRBV7-6 and TRBJ1-4, with D tentatively TRBD1 (5 bases). Germline CDR1 reads SGHVS; CDR2 reads FNYEAQ. With 3 bases removed from V and 3 bases from J, the gap between germline ends came to 11 bases. The CDR3 loop spans 15 amino acids. The CDR3: CASSLQGLANEKLFF. CDR3 DNA: TGTGCCAGCAGCTTGCAGGGTTTGGCTAATGAAAAACTGTTTTTT.

The chain is built from TRBV6-1 and TRBJ2-1; D ambiguous. The J call may not be correct, given that the DNA end is closer to TRBJ2-7. Germline V gene data show CDR1 as MNHNS and CDR2 as SASEGT. The CDR3 covers 15 residues. The CDR3 DNA reads TGTGCCAGCACCCTGGGGTTGAGCTCCTACAATGAGCAGTACTTC. Translating gives CASTLGLSSYNEQYF.

This clonotype was recorded a few times. This chain uses TRBV12-3 or TRBV12-4 with TRBJ1-4; no clear D gene. V gave up 3 bases and J gave up 4 bases, with 6 bases separating them. The CDR3 is 13 residues long. The CDR3, as DNA: TGTGCCAGCAGTTTTAACATTAATGAAAAACTGTTTTTT. Translation: CASSFNINEKLFF.

This chain uses TRBV11-2 with TRBJ1-2; D remains unclear. This CDR3 is 14 amino acids long. Germline CDR1 SGHAT, CDR2 FQNNGV. V gave up 6 bases and J gave up 3 bases, with 14 bases separating them. CDR3 sequence: CASRSGGADYGYTF. The CDR3 bases are TGTGCCAGCAGGTCCGGTGGAGCTGACTATGGCTACACCTTC.

J is TRBJ1-4 and V is TRBV7-9; D not certain. The germline V and J ends were trimmed by 3 bases and 12 bases, with 11 bases remaining between them. CDR3 length: 12 amino acids. Germline V CDR1 and CDR2: SEHNR, FQNEAQ (reference sequence). In nucleotides, the CDR3 is TGTGCCAGCAGCTTGGCAGCAGGACAACTGTTTTTT. Its protein is CASSLAAGQLFF.

This clonotype was counted a few times. The chain uses TRBV20-1 and TRBJ2-7; D could derive from TRBD1 or TRBD2 (5 bases each). The CDR3 loop spans 14 amino acids. CDR1 and CDR2 (germline): DFQATT, SNEGSKA (reference sequence). Deletions cut 1 base from V and 2 bases from J, with 12 bases between. The CDR3 sequence is CSARARDGTYEQYF. Written as DNA, the CDR3 is TGCAGTGCTAGAGCCCGGGACGGAACCTACGAGCAGTACTTC.

This clonotype was detected only a few times. The chain recombines TRBV5-1 with TRBJ2-7; TRBD1 aligns across 7 bases. The CDR3 spans 14 residues. Germline values: CDR1 SGHRS, CDR2 YFSETQ. Trimming took 0 bases from V and 6 from J; bases not matched to a gene: 6. CDR3 bases: TGCGCCAGCAGCTTGGGACAGGGTTTCTCCGAGCAGTACTTC. Protein sequence: CASSLGQGFSEQYF.

On this clonotype: A much larger clone lies a single base off, so this may be a read error. The V call is TRBV12-3 or TRBV12-4, the J call TRBJ2-5; 7 nucleotides line up with TRBD2. The CDR3 has 13 amino acids. The CDR3 region is CAGSASGQETQYF. The CDR3 region has the DNA TGTGCCGGCAGCGCTAGCGGTCAAGAGACCCAGTACTTC.

The chain links TRBV7-3 to TRBJ2-7, with TRBD1 matching 7 bases. The J call could be wrong; TRBJ2-5 is a better fit for the DNA end. The germline gives CDR1 SGHTA, CDR2 FQGTGA. This CDR3 has 13 amino acids. CDR3 DNA sequence: TGTGCCAGCAGCTTGACAGGGTCCAAGACCCAGTACTTC. Amino acid sequence: CASSLTGSKTQYF.

V gene TRBV6-5 combines with J gene TRBJ2-5; no clear D. The end of the DNA fits TRBJ2-1 better, so the J call may be wrong. CDR1 is MNHEY and CDR2 is SVGAGI in the germline V gene. This CDR3 has 14 residues. In nucleotides, the CDR3 is TGTGCCAGCAGGACCGCCGGGTCCCAAGAGACCCAGTTCTTC. It encodes CASRTAGSQETQFF.

This clonotype was seen only a few times. The rearrangement links TRBV12-3 or TRBV12-4 to TRBJ1-2; D not certain. V lost 10 bases, J lost 2 bases, and 11 bases lay in between. This CDR3 has 12 amino acids. The CDR3 coding sequence is TGTGCCATCCTTGACACCAACTATGGCTACACCTTC. It codes for CAILDTNYGYTF.

The J gene is TRBJ2-1, the V gene TRBV12-3 or TRBV12-4, with 7 bases identical to TRBD1. The CDR3 is 15 residues long. V dropped 6 bases and J dropped 0; count of bases not matched to a gene: 5. The CDR3 nucleotides are TGTGCCAGCAGCCAAGACAGGGACTCCTACAATGAGCAGTTCTTC. This translates into CASSQDRDSYNEQFF.

This clonotype was seen a few times. The chain combines TRBV4-1 with TRBJ2-6; D unclear. The CDR3 is 15 amino acids. The germline gives CDR1 MGHRA, CDR2 YSYEKL. Trimming removed 0 bases at V and 2 bases at J, with 5 bases between. Here the CDR3 DNA reads TGCGCCAGCAGCCAAGAGGGGACTGGGGCCAACGTCCTGACTTTC. Translating gives CASSQEGTGANVLTF.